This passage covers 14 T cell receptor beta chains from one sample sequenced in a study of T-cell memory formation after mild COVID-19. TCRdb analysed the 5' RACE reads with MiXCR anew, one entry per CDR3 protein. The table includes approximately 560,000 distinct CDR3 sequences, 17% detected once. The specimen was PBMCs or a T cell subset sorted from them (not recorded which). The receptors derive from an adult woman who had mild COVID-19 (a few samples of this study predate the infection). Cell type and time point are not known.

The table lists this clonotype with a few counts. The chain links TRBV18 to TRBJ2-7; D unclear. CDR3 length equals 14 residues. CDR1 is KGHSH and CDR2 is LQKENI in the germline V gene. The V end was cut by 0 bases, the J end by 0 bases, with 6 bases between. CDR3 sequence (DNA): TGTGCCAGCTCACCACCGTCTGTCTCCTACGAGCAGTACTTC. Amino acid sequence: CASSPPSVSYEQYF.

The chain has TRBV7-9 and TRBJ1-3; D unresolved. The CDR3 is made up of 16 amino acids. The germline CDR1 and CDR2 sequences are SEHNR and FQNEAQ (reference sequence). Trimming pared 8 bases from V and 0 bases from J, leaving 17 bases between. CDR3 loop: CASLSGAPHSGNTIYF. The CDR3 region has the DNA TGTGCCAGCTTGTCGGGCGCTCCACACTCTGGAAACACCATATATTTT.

J is TRBJ2-5 and V is TRBV6-2 or TRBV6-3, with no clear D. The CDR3 runs to 12 residues. Germline values: CDR1 MNHEY, CDR2 SVGEGT. The ends were cut back, 7 bases at V and 3 bases at J, with 9 bases in the middle. The CDR3 DNA reads TGTGCCAGCATGTCGGCAAAAGAGACCCAGTACTTC. Translated: CASMSAKETQYF.

The genes are TRBV24-1 and TRBJ2-1, with 11 nucleotides matching TRBD2. Germline CDR1 is KGHDR and CDR2 is SFDVKD. V lost 3 bases to trimming and J lost 1 base; unmatched junction nucleotides: 7. This CDR3 comprises 18 residues. CDR3 amino acids: CATSDPALAGGSYNEQFF. For the CDR3, the DNA is TGTGCCACCAGTGATCCTGCCTTAGCGGGAGGGTCCTACAATGAGCAGTTCTTC.

The genes are TRBV7-2 and TRBJ2-1, with 16 bases matching TRBD2. The CDR3 has 18 residues. Germline-derived CDR1 and CDR2 are SGHTA and FQGNSA. Trimming at V came to 3 bases and at J to 9 bases, leaving 11 bases not matched to a gene. Written as DNA, the CDR3 is TGTGCCAGCAGCTTCGGAGGGGGACTAGCGGGAGGGCGTGGTGAGCAGTTCTTC. Translating gives CASSFGGGLAGGRGEQFF. Supplemented by reference TRBV7-2 and TRBJ2-1, the full variable domain reads GAGVSQSPSNKVTEKGKDVELRCDPISGHTALYWYRQSLGQGLEFLIYFQGNSAPDKSGLPSDRFSAERTGGSVSTLTIQRTQQEDSAVYLCASSFGGGLAGGRGEQFFGPGTRLTVL.

This clonotype was counted only a few times. V gene TRBV7-3 combines with J gene TRBJ2-3; no clear D gene. Trimming pared 4 bases from V and 2 bases from J, leaving 10 bases between. This CDR3 comprises 14 residues. From germline, CDR1 is SGHTA and CDR2 FQGTGA. DNA of the CDR3: TGTGCCAGCAGCTCCACCCCTAACACAGATACGCAGTATTTT. As protein: CASSSTPNTDTQYF.

This clonotype was seen many times. A read error may produce the germline difference seen at one junction end. V and J are TRBV20-1 and TRBJ1-5; TRBD1 might be the D (6 bases). This CDR3 has 16 residues. Germline V gene lookup returns CDR1 DFQATT and CDR2 SNEGSKA (reference sequence). The CDR3 sequence: CSARERGIYSNQPQHF. In nucleotides, the CDR3 is TGCAGTGCTCGAGAGAGGGGGATCTACAGCAATCAGCCCCAGCATTTT.

The chain employs TRBV7-9 and TRBJ2-3, with D unclear. In germline, CDR1 is SEHNR, CDR2 FQNEAQ (reference sequence). The ends were cut back, 5 bases at V and 4 bases at J, with 10 bases in the middle. This CDR3 region has 13 residues. The CDR3 loop is CASSAPPSDTQYF. As DNA, the CDR3 is TGTGCCAGCAGCGCCCCCCCCTCAGATACGCAGTATTTT.

V and J are TRBV6-5 and TRBJ2-7; 9 bases line up with TRBD2. The V gene's germline CDR1 is MNHEY and CDR2 SVGAGI. Losses at the gene ends were 2 bases for V and 1 base for J; bases not matched to a gene: 6. The CDR3 contains 16 residues. The CDR3, as DNA: TGTGCCAGCAGTTACGGAACGGCGGGGGGGTCCTACGAGCAGTACTTC. Its translation is CASSYGTAGGSYEQYF.

This clonotype was detected only a few times. The chain couples TRBV24-1 to TRBJ2-7; 7 bases are shared with TRBD1. This CDR3 contains 13 residues. Germline V gene data show CDR1 as KGHDR and CDR2 as SFDVKD. The V segment lost 0 bases and the J segment 5 bases; nucleotides outside the gene matches: 0. The CDR3 region is CATSDLDRDEQYF. The CDR3 coding sequence is TGTGCCACCAGTGATTTGGACAGGGACGAGCAGTACTTC.

CDR3 loop: CASSLGRIGDTEAFF. The CDR3 DNA follows: TGCGCCAGCAGCTTGGGCCGGATTGGGGACACTGAAGCTTTCTTT. The J gene is TRBJ1-1, the V gene TRBV5-1; no definite D call. Germline CDR1 and CDR2: SGHRS and YFSETQ. The CDR3 totals 15 residues. V shed 0 bases and J shed 3 bases, with 12 bases lying between them.

The table lists this clonotype with a few counts. V is TRBV7-9 and J is TRBJ2-2; tentatively, D is TRBD1 (5 bases). The ends were cut back, 4 bases at V and 2 bases at J, with 14 bases in the middle. Germline V gives CDR1 SEHNR, CDR2 FQNEAQ (reference sequence). The CDR3 spans 16 residues. CDR3 in amino acids: CASSSETEFNTGELFF. Here the CDR3 DNA reads TGTGCCAGCAGCTCAGAGACAGAGTTTAACACCGGGGAGCTGTTTTTT.

This CDR3 is CSVGWETQYF. In nucleotides, the CDR3 is TGCAGCGTGGGGTGGGAGACCCAGTACTTC. The chain employs TRBV29-1 and TRBJ2-5; D gene ambiguous. From germline, CDR1 is SQVTM and CDR2 ANQGSEA. This CDR3 spans 10 amino acids. V was pared by 6 bases and J by 5 bases, with 7 bases between. Using reference TRBV29-1 and TRBJ2-5 for the parts outside the CDR3, the full variable domain is SAVISQKPSRDICQRGTSLTIQCQVDSQVTMMFWYRQQPGQSLTLIATANQGSEATYESGFVIDKFPISRPNLTFSTLTVSNMSPEDSSIYLCSVGWETQYFGPGTRLLVL.

This clonotype was seen a handful of times. The chain couples TRBV10-3 to TRBJ2-3; D possibly matches TRBD1 or TRBD2 (5 bases each). From germline, CDR1 is ENHRY and CDR2 SYGVKD. Trimming shortened V by 3 bases and J by 3 bases, and 22 bases separated the two germline ends. The CDR3 extends over 18 amino acids. CDR3 loop: CAISDPPTDPRRTDTQYF. In nucleotides, the CDR3 is TGTGCCATCAGTGACCCCCCGACAGACCCTAGGAGGACAGATACGCAGTATTTT.